The 9 T cell receptor beta chains reported below all come from one sample, sequenced in a study of T cells in Graves' hyperthyroidism and ophthalmopathy. It was RNA transcripts that yielded the amplified TCR beta CDR3 regions. During a first-round RT-PCR of the TCR CDR3, the HTBI primer set was used. TCRdb re-called the multiplex PCR reads through MiXCR, storing one row per CDR3 protein. The sample yields a few hundred thousand distinct CDR3 sequences, about 16% seen once. Sequences were obtained from blood. The receptors come from a woman aged 30 to 39 with Graves' hyperthyroidism.

This chain joins TRBV4-2 and TRBJ1-2; 9 bases align to TRBD1. J was trimmed by 3 bases and V by 3 bases; bases with no gene match: 5. The CDR3 sequence is 15 residues long. Germline loops: CDR1 LGHNA, CDR2 YNFKEQ. CDR3 sequence reads: CASSQTGGGDYGYTF. As DNA, the CDR3 is TGTGCCAGCAGCCAGACAGGGGGTGGCGACTATGGCTACACCTTC.

This clonotype showed up many times. The V call is TRBV5-1, the J call TRBJ2-1; TRBD2 is a possible D gene (5 bases). The CDR3 loop spans 15 amino acids. V was clipped by 3 bases and J by 3 bases, with 13 bases between them. Germline assignment: CDR1 SGHRS and CDR2 YFSETQ. CDR3 residues: CASSSAGSLYNEQFF. The CDR3 region has the DNA TGCGCCAGCAGCTCCGCGGGTTCCCTCTACAATGAGCAGTTCTTC.

The chain employs TRBV10-3 and TRBJ2-5; 9 bases agree with TRBD1. Germline CDR1 reads ENHRY; CDR2 reads SYGVKD. V lost 10 bases, J lost 3 bases, and 6 bases stayed unmatched. The CDR3 runs 13 residues. Here the CDR3 reads CATGQGKEETQYF. CDR3 DNA sequence: TGTGCCACCGGACAGGGGAAGGAAGAGACCCAGTACTTC.

This clonotype occurred a few times. The V and J genes are TRBV12-3 or TRBV12-4 and TRBJ2-3; D may be TRBD1 (6 bases). The CDR3 loop spans 15 amino acids. V was trimmed by 5 bases and J by 2 bases, leaving 14 bases between them. CDR3 in amino acids: CASSPGQKNTDTQYF. CDR3 sequence (DNA): TGTGCCAGCAGTCCCGGACAGAAAAACACAGATACGCAGTATTTT.

This clonotype has ten or more counts. The CDR3 coding sequence is TGTGCCATCAGTACCGGGACTCAAGGCACTGAAGCTTTCTTT. This encodes CAISTGTQGTEAFF. V is TRBV10-3 and J is TRBJ1-1; tentatively, D is TRBD1 (5 bases). This CDR3 contains 14 residues. Trimming shortened V by 5 bases and J by 4 bases, and 14 bases separated the two germline ends. Germline CDR1 reads ENHRY; CDR2 reads SYGVKD.

This clonotype appeared many times. V is TRBV28 and J is TRBJ2-3, with TRBD2 as a possible D gene (7 bases). Per germline, CDR1 MDHEN and CDR2 SYDVKM. The CDR3 runs 14 residues. Trimming took 6 bases from V and 4 from J, leaving 14 bases between them. In nucleotides, the CDR3 is TGTGCCAGCAGGAACACAGGGAGGGCAGATACGCAGTATTTT. Encoded protein: CASRNTGRADTQYF.

This clonotype was detected ten times or more. The gene calls are TRBV7-9 and TRBJ2-7, with D perhaps given as TRBD1 or TRBD2 (7 bases each). CDR1 and CDR2 (germline): SEHNR, FQNEAQ (reference sequence). Deletions cut 4 bases from V and 6 bases from J, with 19 bases between. This CDR3 region has 15 residues. The CDR3 DNA reads TGTGCCAGCAGCTCCTGGGGGAGGGGGCGAGGCGAGCAGTACTTC. Encoded protein: CASSSWGRGRGEQYF.

CDR3: CASSPGTGGYEQFF. The CDR3 DNA reads as TGTGCCAGCAGTCCAGGGACAGGGGGTTATGAGCAGTTCTTC. J is TRBJ2-1 and V is TRBV27; 11 positions match TRBD1. CDR3 length equals 14 residues. J gave up 8 bases and V 5 bases, and 5 bases lay outside the gene matches. Germline CDR1 reads MNHEY; CDR2 reads SMNVEV (reference sequence).

For this clonotype: Without the conserved terminal phenylalanine or tryptophan, this CDR3 likely stems from a read error. This chain links TRBV5-6 with TRBJ1-3; D might be TRBD1 (5 bases). CDR1 and CDR2 from the germline V gene are SGHDT and YYEEEE. The CDR3 sequence is 15 residues long. V was cut by 3 bases and J by 0 bases, with 10 bases left in between. The CDR3 sequence is CASSSDSYSGNTIYS. The CDR3 DNA reads as TGTGCCAGCAGCTCCGACAGCTACTCTGGAAACACCATATATTCT.